The 11 T cell receptor beta chains presented below share a single source sample, sequenced in a study of blood T cell repertoires in COVID-19. TCRdb's table, derived via immunoSEQ multiplex PCR, lists solely in-frame clones and lacks some. The table shows some 130,000 clones, with approximately 86% occurring only once. Sequenced sample: peripheral blood. The receptors originated from a woman in her 70s with COVID-19, enrolled during active disease.

The V call is TRBV9, the J call TRBJ2-1; 11 bases fit TRBD1. CDR3 length: 16 amino acids. CDR1 is SGDLS and CDR2 is YYNGEE in the germline V gene. The V segment lost 3 bases and the J segment 6 bases; nucleotides outside the gene matches: 8. The CDR3 nucleotides read TGTGCCAGCAGCGGCGGGGACAGGGGGGGAGGCAATGAGCAGTTCTTC. Its translation is CASSGGDRGGGNEQFF.

The rearrangement joins TRBV6-5 to TRBJ2-3; maybe TRBD1 (5 bases). CDR3 length equals 15 residues. Trimming removed 6 bases from V and 1 base from J, with 14 bases in between. Germline lookup yields CDR1 MNHEY and CDR2 SVGAGI. DNA of the CDR3: TGTGCCAGCAGCACCAACAGGCTACGCACAGATACGCAGTATTTT. This sequence encodes CASSTNRLRTDTQYF.

This clone was observed a few times. The chain combines TRBV5-1 with TRBJ2-7; D gene ambiguous. Between the trimmed V and J ends, which lost 4 bases and 6 bases, there was a span of 14 bases. CDR1 and CDR2 (germline): SGHRS, YFSETQ. CDR3 length: 13 amino acids. The CDR3 sequence: CASSLERVGEQYF. CDR3 bases: TGCGCCAGCAGCCTTGAACGGGTGGGCGAGCAGTACTTC.

The rearrangement uses TRBV19 and TRBJ1-1, with D possibly being TRBD1 (6 bases). With 6 bases removed from V and 7 bases from J, the gap between germline ends came to 12 bases. CDR3 size: 12 residues. Germline V gives CDR1 LNHDA, CDR2 SQIVND (reference sequence). This chain's CDR3 is CASSRGSGEAFF. CDR3 bases: TGTGCCAGTAGCAGGGGATCCGGTGAAGCTTTCTTT.

V and J are TRBV7-6 and TRBJ2-3, with 8 bases identical to TRBD2. The V gene's germline CDR1 is SGHVS and CDR2 FNYEAQ. The CDR3 sequence is 16 residues long. The V segment lost 5 bases and the J segment 1 base; nucleotides outside the gene matches: 8. CDR3 DNA: TGTGCCAGCAGCCATCCGGGGGGGGGACGCACAGATACGCAGTATTTT. It codes for CASSHPGGGRTDTQYF.

The genes are TRBV14 and TRBJ2-2; 8 bases are shared with TRBD1. Germline V gene sequence: CDR1 SGHDN, CDR2 FVKESK. With 4 bases clipped from V and 1 base from J, the junction kept 14 bases outside the gene matches. The CDR3 loop spans 19 amino acids. The CDR3 coding sequence is TGTGCCAGCAGCCCCCTACCCGGGACAGGCCTAAGGAACACCGGGGAGCTGTTTTTT. This codes for CASSPLPGTGLRNTGELFF. Full variable domain (missing parts from reference TRBV14 and TRBJ2-2): EAGVTQFPSHSVIEKGQTVTLRCDPISGHDNLYWYRRVMGKEIKFLLHFVKESKQDESGMPNNRFLAERTGGTYSTLKVQPAELEDSGVYFCASSPLPGTGLRNTGELFFGEGSRLTVL.

The genes are TRBV6-6 and TRBJ1-5; D gene uncertain. CDR3 size: 14 residues. Trimming cost V 7 bases and J 0 bases, with 10 bases left between them. Per germline, CDR1 MNHNY and CDR2 SVGAGI (reference sequence). The CDR3 nucleotides are TGTGCCAGCAATGAGATTTATAGCAATCAGCCCCAGCATTTT. Amino acid sequence: CASNEIYSNQPQHF.

The chain recombines TRBV5-5 with TRBJ2-1; 9 bases fit TRBD1. Germline V gives CDR1 SGHKS, CDR2 YYEKEE (reference sequence). The CDR3 is 15 residues long. With 4 bases clipped from V and 8 bases from J, the junction kept 10 bases outside the gene matches. In DNA form, the CDR3 reads TGTGCCAGCAGCCCTCCGGGACAGGGTTCTCATGAGCAGTTCTTC. Its translation is CASSPPGQGSHEQFF.

This clone has only a few counts. The rearrangement joins TRBV28 to TRBJ1-5, with D possibly TRBD1 on 6 matching bases. Germline V CDR1 and CDR2: MDHEN, SYDVKM. The CDR3 has 16 amino acids. Trimming stripped 4 bases from V and 0 bases from J, with 13 bases between. For the CDR3, the DNA is TGTGCCAGCAGTTCCCGAACAGGGACTAGCAATCAGCCCCAGCATTTT. Amino acid sequence: CASSSRTGTSNQPQHF. The full variable domain, completed using reference TRBV28 and TRBJ1-5, is DVKVTQSSRYLVKRTGEKVFLECVQDMDHENMFWYRQDPGLGLRLIYFSYDVKMKEKGDIPEGYSVSREKKERFSLILESASTNQTSMYLCASSSRTGTSNQPQHFGDGTRLSIL.

This chain connects TRBV5-1 to TRBJ1-2, with 11 positions matching TRBD1. The V and J ends lost 5 bases and 8 bases, in that order; junction bases with no gene match: 5. This CDR3 spans 13 amino acids. Germline-derived CDR1 and CDR2 are SGHRS and YFSETQ. CDR3 bases: TGCGCCAGCAGAGAGGACAGGGGGCGCGGCTACACCTTC. Translating gives CASREDRGRGYTF.

The chain has TRBV11-3 and TRBJ2-7; maybe TRBD2 (5 bases). The V end was cut by 3 bases, the J end by 4 bases, with 10 bases between. CDR1 is SGHNT, CDR2 YENEEA, per germline. The CDR3 loop spans 13 amino acids. CDR3 in amino acids: CASSFGAEYEQYF. The DNA for the CDR3 is TGTGCCAGCAGCTTCGGAGCGGAGTACGAGCAGTACTTC.